This is a list of T cell receptor beta chains from one sample in a study of blood T cell repertoires in COVID-19. TCRdb keeps only in-frame clones here, not all; method: immunoSEQ multiplex PCR. The profile shows hundreds of thousands of clones, approximately 89% of them singletons. Sequencing used peripheral blood. All receptors come from a woman aged 60-70 years with COVID-19, enrolled during active disease. Each CDR3 is given with its conserved first and last residue. Each record gives: D gene, J gene, clone size, V gene, CDR3 DNA, CDR3 protein. A D gene is named only where the DNA matches it firmly. Size tells how often a clone was seen (once, few, many) or the class of an expanded clone, and some rows leave it out.

>TRBD1|TRBJ1-4|.|TRBV2
TGTGCCAGCAGTGGGAGGACAGGGGGCAATGAAAAACTGTTTTTT
CASSGRTGGNEKLFF
>.|TRBJ1-4|.|TRBV19
TGTGCCAGTAGTATGGGCCGAGCTGAAAAACTGTTTTTT
CASSMGRAEKLFF
>.|TRBJ2-7|.|TRBV5-1
TGCGCCAGCAGCTTAGGGGCAGGCGTGGACGAGCAGTACTTC
CASSLGAGVDEQYF
>.|TRBJ1-6|.|TRBV11-3
TGTGCCAGCAACCGGAGTTGGGAGAGCGGTACAGCACCCCTCCACTTT
CASNRSWESGTAPLHF
>.|TRBJ2-2|.|TRBV5-1
TGCGCCAGCAGCTGGGCGGGAAGCACCGGGGAGCTGTTTTTT
CASSWAGSTGELFF
>TRBD2|TRBJ2-5|.|TRBV6-1
TGTGCCAGCAGTGAAGTCGCGGGGGGGCCGAAGACCCAGTACTTC
CASSEVAGGPKTQYF
>TRBD1|TRBJ2-3|.|TRBV28
TGTGCCAGCAGTTCACAGGGGGCTCTTTTAAATACGCAGTATTTT
CASSSQGALLNTQYF
>.|TRBJ2-2|.|TRBV6-5
TGTGCCAGCAGAGGACAGGGGGAGCTGTTTTTT
CASRGQGELFF
>.|TRBJ1-2|.|TRBV6-5
TGTGCCAGCAGTAGCACCACAGATTATGGCTACACCTTC
CASSSTTDYGYTF
>.|TRBJ1-5|.|TRBV19
TGTGCCAGTAGTGATCCGACGGGTAATCAGCCCCAGCATTTT
CASSDPTGNQPQHF
>TRBD1|TRBJ2-7|.|TRBV5-1
TGCGCCAGCAGCTTTACGACAGGGGGCGGATACGAGCAGTACTTC
CASSFTTGGGYEQYF
>.|TRBJ2-7|.|TRBV7-8
TGTGCCAGCAGTCGGGGGGCAGGGAGTGAGCAGTACTTC
CASSRGAGSEQYF
>.|TRBJ1-2|.|TRBV20-1
TGCAGTCTCACAGGGAGCTATGGCTACACCTTC
CSLTGSYGYTF
>.|TRBJ2-1|.|TRBV30
TGTGCCGGCGGCCGCGGCAGCTCCTACAATGAGCAGTTCTTC
CAGGRGSSYNEQFF
>TRBD1|TRBJ2-5|.|TRBV5-1
TGCGCCAGCAGCCCTGGACAGGGCCAGACCCAGTACTTC
CASSPGQGQTQYF
>.|TRBJ2-5|.|TRBV7-2
TGTGCCAGCAGCTTAGGGTCGGGGTCAGGAGAGACCCAGTACTTC
CASSLGSGSGETQYF
>.|TRBJ1-1|.|TRBV7-8
TGTGCCAGCAGCTTGGGCGAAACTTACACTGAAGCTTTCTTT
CASSLGETYTEAFF
>.|TRBJ1-2|.|TRBV6-2/TRBV6-3
TGTGCCAGCAGTTACCTCAGTGGCTACACCTTC
CASSYLSGYTF
>.|TRBJ2-7|.|TRBV5-1
TGCGCCAGCAGCCCGGACAGCTACGAGCAGTACTTC
CASSPDSYEQYF
>.|TRBJ1-3|.|TRBV4-1
TGCGCCAGCAGCCAACTCGAGGGAGGCCATGGAAACACCATATATTTT
CASSQLEGGHGNTIYF
>.|TRBJ1-1|.|TRBV30
TGTGCCTGGAGTGTCGATTCCGGGATCGCTTTCTTT
CAWSVDSGIAFF
>.|TRBJ2-7|.|TRBV6-6
TGTGCCAGCAGGAAAGGGGGTAGCTACGAGCAGTACTTC
CASRKGGSYEQYF
>TRBD2|TRBJ2-1|.|TRBV10-3
TGTGCCATCAGTGGCCTAGCGGGACTATACAATGAGCAGTTCTTC
CAISGLAGLYNEQFF
>.|TRBJ2-3|.|TRBV5-4
TGTGCCAGCAGCTTGGTTCTCGGCACAGATACGCAGTATTTT
CASSLVLGTDTQYF
>TRBD1|TRBJ1-1|.|TRBV6-5
TGTGCCAGCATTCGGGACAGTCTGAACACTGAAGCTTTCTTT
CASIRDSLNTEAFF
>.|TRBJ1-1|once|TRBV7-8
TGTGCCAGCAGCCCGAGACTGAGAAACACTGAAGCTTTCTTT
CASSPRLRNTEAFF
>TRBD1|TRBJ2-3|.|TRBV11-3
TGTGCCAGCACCGAGACAGGGACGGAGGCAGATACGCAGTATTTT
CASTETGTEADTQYF
>TRBD2|TRBJ2-2|.|TRBV15
TGTGCCACCAGTGGGACTAGCAGTGATGCCGGGGAGCTGTTTTTT
CATSGTSSDAGELFF
>TRBD2|TRBJ2-1|.|TRBV2
TGTGCCAGCAGTGCGGAGCGGGGGCCCTACAATGAGCAGTTCTTC
CASSAERGPYNEQFF
>.|TRBJ1-3|.|TRBV5-6
TGTGCCAGCAGCTCTCTTGGAAACACCATATATTTT
CASSSLGNTIYF
>TRBD1|TRBJ1-1|.|TRBV7-2
TGTGCCAGCAGCTTAGTGGCAGGGGGTGGTGGCACTGAAGCTTTCTTT
CASSLVAGGGGTEAFF
>.|TRBJ2-7|.|TRBV11-3
TGTGCCAGCAGCCTGGGACAAAGCTACGAGCAGTACTTC
CASSLGQSYEQYF
>TRBD2|TRBJ2-1|.|TRBV6-2/TRBV6-3
TGTGCCAGCAGTTACTCGGGTAGCGGGGTGACGAGCTCCTACAATGAGCAGTTCTTC
CASSYSGSGVTSSYNEQFF
>.|TRBJ2-2|once|TRBV7-2
TGTGCCAGCAGACCTGGGGGGTCGGACACCGGGGAGCTGTTTTTT
CASRPGGSDTGELFF
>.|TRBJ1-2|.|TRBV2
TGTGCCAGCAGTGAAGGTAGCTATGGCTACACCTTC
CASSEGSYGYTF
>.|TRBJ2-3|.|TRBV27
TGTGCCAGCAGTCCTAGCACAGATACGCAGTATTTT
CASSPSTDTQYF
>.|TRBJ1-1|.|TRBV3-1/TRBV3-2
TGTGCCAGCAGCCGGCCCGGGACACAAAACACTGAAGCTTTCTTT
CASSRPGTQNTEAFF
>.|TRBJ1-1|.|TRBV18
TGTGCCAGCTCATACTCGGAGGACACTGAAGCTTTCTTT
CASSYSEDTEAFF